The present T cell receptor (beta chain) was sequenced within a study of patients and donors after allogeneic stem cell transplantation. TCRdb itself ran the RT-PCR reads through MiXCR, one entry per CDR3 protein. Of approximately 200,000 distinct CDR3 sequences detected, over 30% appear once; the ten largest clones hold 9.5% to 13%. Germline CDR1 is LGHDT and CDR2 is YNNKEL (reference sequence). After removal of 4 bases from V and 4 bases from J, the junction contained 9 bases not matched to a gene. The CDR3 is 16 amino acids. Material for sequencing was blood, either unsorted or a sorted T cell fraction (not recorded which). The genes are TRBV3-1 and TRBJ2-5, with 10 nucleotides matching TRBD1. This sequence was found in a human donor who was either an allogeneic HSCT recipient or a stem cell or donor lymphocyte infusion donor (not recorded which). It is not recorded whose cells these are; they may come from a transplant donor. The CDR3 DNA is TGTGCCAGCAGCCCCCAGCGGGACAGGGGAACAGAGACCCAGTACTTC. Translated: CASSPQRDRGTETQYF.